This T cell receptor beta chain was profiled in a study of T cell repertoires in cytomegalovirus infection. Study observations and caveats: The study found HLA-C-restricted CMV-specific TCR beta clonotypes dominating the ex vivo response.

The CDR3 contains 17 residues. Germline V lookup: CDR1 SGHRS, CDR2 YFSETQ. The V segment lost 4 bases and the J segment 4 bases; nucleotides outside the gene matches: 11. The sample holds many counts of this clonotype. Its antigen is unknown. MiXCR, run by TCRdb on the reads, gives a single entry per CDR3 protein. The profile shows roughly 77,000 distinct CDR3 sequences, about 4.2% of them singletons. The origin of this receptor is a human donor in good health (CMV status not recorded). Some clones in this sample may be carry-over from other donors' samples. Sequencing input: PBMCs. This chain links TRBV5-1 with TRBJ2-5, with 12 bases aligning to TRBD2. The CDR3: CASSPALASGGAETQYF. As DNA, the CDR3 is TGCGCCAGCAGCCCTGCCCTCGCTAGCGGGGGGGCAGAGACCCAGTACTTC. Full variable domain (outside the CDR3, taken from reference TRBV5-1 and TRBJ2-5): KAGVTQTPRYLIKTRGQQVTLSCSPISGHRSVSWYQQTPGQGLQFLFEYFSETQRNKGNFPGRFSGRQFSNSRSEMNVSTLELGDSALYLCASSPALASGGAETQYFGPGTRLLVL.